This is a list of T cell receptor beta chains from one sample in a study of shared clonotypes between healthy human individuals. The data were produced by immunoSEQ multiplex PCR, yet TCRdb's version contains in-frame clones alone and is incomplete. The table lists some 1.5 million clones, roughly 96% of them singletons. Sequenced material: naive CD4+ T cells sorted from blood. Receptors originate from a man younger than 40 in good health. The conserved cysteine and the conserved F or W are not part of the CDR3 here. The order of the fields is V gene, D gene, CDR3 length, CDR3 protein. The D gene is left open where the match is weak.

>TRBV5-5|NA|14
ASSLRSGSGQETQY
>TRBV5-1|NA|13
ASSPGGTVNNEQF
>TRBV5-1|NA|16
ASSLTLPQGGRGDEQF
>TRBV11-2|TRBD2|13
ASRSSGRGTGELF
>TRBV11-1|NA|9
ASSLKETQY
>TRBV9|NA|12
ASSAQPMNTEAF
>TRBV5-1|TRBD1|14
ASSVGTATSTDTQY
>TRBV15|TRBD2|16
ATSRVGLAGGPTDTQY
>TRBV21-1|NA|11
AINLERLQPQH
>TRBV4-1|NA|15
ASSQEGRIGIHYGYT
>TRBV18|NA|10
ASSPREDEQF
>TRBV14|TRBD2|16
ASSPRANIAGRINEQF
>TRBV18|NA|12
ASSSAGISYEQY
>TRBV5-6|NA|9
ASSLGDTQY
>TRBV7-2|NA|9
ASSQTYGYT
>TRBV6-5|NA|11
ASSYGSTYEQY
>TRBV6-6|TRBD2|12
ASSSSGRALEQY
>TRBV29-1|TRBD1|12
SVEVQGAITEAF
>TRBV5-1|TRBD1|13
ASSRTGGAADTQY
>TRBV5-6|NA|12
ASSTSGVPETQY
>TRBV30|TRBD2|15
AWNGRGGSSSYNEQF
>TRBV5-6|NA|13
ASSLYALPRETQY
>TRBV19|TRBD1|15
ASTHKQGAFSNQPQH
>TRBV2|NA|11
ASSGHLGDEQF
>TRBV5-4|TRBD1|14
ASSGTGGRMNTEAF
>TRBV5-6|NA|13
ASSLNRVRYTEAF
>TRBV5-5|NA|14
ASSSEGRRGANVLT
>TRBV7-6|NA|13
ASSLSDFLNYEQY
>TRBV2|TRBD1|18
ASKPPPGGIIGATNEKLF
>TRBV7-9|NA|9
ASSTRQEQY
>TRBV5-4|NA|12
ASSSGLRSYEQY
>TRBV5-1|TRBD2|15
ASSFSGLAGGTGELF
>TRBV5-1|TRBD2|14
ASSIKLAGNTDTQY
>TRBV7-9|TRBD1|15
ASSLEGAGGLFHEQF
>TRBV6-1|NA|11
ASSNDRYNEQF
>TRBV29-1|NA|12
SAKGYREGEKLF
>TRBV7-6|NA|11
ASSSFRVHEQY
>TRBV5-1|NA|13
ASSLDPGTNYGYT
>TRBV11-2|TRBD2|13
ASSLRGSGIYEQY
>TRBV5-1|NA|13
ASSSRPGGYEKLF
>TRBV5-1|TRBD1|14
ASSLGQGATGNTIY
>TRBV7-8|TRBD1|14
ASSLLGTGLYNEQF
>TRBV18|NA|12
ASSPSARVYEQY
>TRBV19|TRBD2|13
ASSDPAGSSYEQY
>TRBV19|NA|12
ASRNRPDTDTQY
>TRBV5-6|NA|14
ASKWTPGRSTDTQY
>TRBV12-5|TRBD2|12
ASGTGLAINEQF
>TRBV15|TRBD2|15
ATSRDRLAGYTYEQY